This T cell receptor (beta chain) was recovered during a study of cytomegalovirus exposure and HLA in healthy donors. CDR1 and CDR2 from the germline V gene are SGHRS and YFSETQ. Trimming took off 0 bases at V and 0 bases at J, with 4 bases between the two ends. The CDR3 length is 14 residues. PCR amplification relied on 60 Vbeta primers (plus 13 Jbeta primers). Sequencing used immunoSEQ multiplex PCR; TCRdb keeps in-frame clones, though not all of them. This sample carries about 100,000 clones, around 74% of them seen once, and the ten largest clones take approximately 6.4%. The sample taken for sequencing was PBMCs. This clonotype originated in a man in his forties in good health and CMV-seropositive. The chain is built from TRBV5-1 and TRBJ1-3, with D unclear. CDR3 region: CASSLASSGNTIYF. The CDR3 DNA sequence: TGCGCCAGCAGCTTGGCGAGCTCTGGAAACACCATATATTTT.